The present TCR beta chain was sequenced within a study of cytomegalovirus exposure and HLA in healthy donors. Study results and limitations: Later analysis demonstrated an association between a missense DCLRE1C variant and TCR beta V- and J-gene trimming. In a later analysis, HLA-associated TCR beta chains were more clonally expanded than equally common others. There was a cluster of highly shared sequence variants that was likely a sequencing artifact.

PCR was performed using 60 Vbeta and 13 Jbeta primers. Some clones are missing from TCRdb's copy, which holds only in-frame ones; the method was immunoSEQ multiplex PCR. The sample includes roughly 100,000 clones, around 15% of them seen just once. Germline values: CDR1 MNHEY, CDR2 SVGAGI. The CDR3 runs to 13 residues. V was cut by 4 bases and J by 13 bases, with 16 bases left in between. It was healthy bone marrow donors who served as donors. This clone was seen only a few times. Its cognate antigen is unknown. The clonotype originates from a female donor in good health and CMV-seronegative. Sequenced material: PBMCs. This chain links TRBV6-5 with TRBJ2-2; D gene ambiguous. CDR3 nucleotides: TGTGCCAGCAGTTCCCTTTGGGCGTTACGGCTGTTTTTT. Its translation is CASSSLWALRLFF.